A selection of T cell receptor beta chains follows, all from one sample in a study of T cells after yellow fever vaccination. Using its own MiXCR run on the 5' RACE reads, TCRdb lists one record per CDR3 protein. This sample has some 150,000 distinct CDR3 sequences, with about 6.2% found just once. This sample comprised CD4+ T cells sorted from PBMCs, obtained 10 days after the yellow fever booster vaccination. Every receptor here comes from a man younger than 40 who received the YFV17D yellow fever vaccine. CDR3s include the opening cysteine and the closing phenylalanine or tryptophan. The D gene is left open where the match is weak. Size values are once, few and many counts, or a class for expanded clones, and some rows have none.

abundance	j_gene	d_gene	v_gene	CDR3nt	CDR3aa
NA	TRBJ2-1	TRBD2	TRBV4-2	TGTGCCAGCAGCCCCGGGACTAGCGGAGTGAAGAGCTCCTACAATGAGCAGTTCTTC	CASSPGTSGVKSSYNEQFF
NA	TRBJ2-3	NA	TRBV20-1	TGCAGTGCTTTCCCCTTCTCGGGAGTTGGGGGGACAGATACGCAGTATTTT	CSAFPFSGVGGTDTQYF
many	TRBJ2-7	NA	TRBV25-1	TGTGCCAGCAGCCTCGGACAAGAGCAGTACTTC	CASSLGQEQYF
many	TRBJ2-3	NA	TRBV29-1	TGCAGCGTTGATGGGGGCCCGACGGGGGCAGATACGCAGTATTTT	CSVDGGPTGADTQYF
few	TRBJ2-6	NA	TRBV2	TGTGCCAGCAATGACAGAGGGGCCAACGTCCTGACTTTC	CASNDRGANVLTF
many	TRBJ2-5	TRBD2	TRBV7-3	TGTGCCAGCAGCATGGGGATAGCGGGAGAGACCCAGTACTTC	CASSMGIAGETQYF
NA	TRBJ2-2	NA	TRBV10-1	TGCGCCAGCAGTGAGTTACAGAGCACCGGGGAGCTGTTTTTT	CASSELQSTGELFF
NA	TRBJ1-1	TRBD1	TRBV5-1	TGCGCCAGCACCACGACAGGGATGGCCACTGAAGCTTTCTTT	CASTTTGMATEAFF
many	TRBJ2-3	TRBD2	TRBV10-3	TGTGCCATCAGGACTAGCGGGCCGCGCATCGCAGATACGCAGTATTTT	CAIRTSGPRIADTQYF
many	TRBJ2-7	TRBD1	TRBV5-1	TGCGCCAGCAGCGCCGGACAGGGGGCGACCTACGAGCAGTACTTC	CASSAGQGATYEQYF
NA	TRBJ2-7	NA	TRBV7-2	TGTGCCAGCAGCCCTTTCCCCTACGAGCAGTACTTC	CASSPFPYEQYF
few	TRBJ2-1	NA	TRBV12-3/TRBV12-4	TGTGCCAGCAGCGCCGCCTACAATGAGCAGTTCTTC	CASSAAYNEQFF
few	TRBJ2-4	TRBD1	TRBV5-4	TGTGCCAGCAGCTTGAAGACAGGGCAAAACATTCAGTACTTC	CASSLKTGQNIQYF
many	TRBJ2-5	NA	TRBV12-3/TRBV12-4	TGTGCCAGCAGTTTAGGATCCCAAGAGACCCAGTACTTC	CASSLGSQETQYF
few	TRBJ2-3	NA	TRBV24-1	TGTGCCACCAGTGATTCTAGCGTGAACACAGATACGCAGTATTTT	CATSDSSVNTDTQYF
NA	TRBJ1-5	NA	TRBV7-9	TGTGCCAGCAGTCAGACGGAGAGCAATCAGCCCCAGCATTTT	CASSQTESNQPQHF
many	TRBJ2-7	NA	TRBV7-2	TGTGCCAGCAGCTTTGGGGCGACTACCTACGAGCAGTACTTC	CASSFGATTYEQYF
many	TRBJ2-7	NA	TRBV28	TGTGCCAGCACCCCGCCGAGCCGGGCCTACGAGCAGTACTTC	CASTPPSRAYEQYF
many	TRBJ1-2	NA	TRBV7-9	TGTGCCAGCAGCTTAGCGGGGGGAGGCGGCTACACCTTC	CASSLAGGGGYTF
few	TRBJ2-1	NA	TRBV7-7	TGTGCTAGCAGCCCAGGACCCTCCGCGGGACATGAGCAGTTCTTC	CASSPGPSAGHEQFF
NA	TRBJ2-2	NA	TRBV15	TGTGCCACCAGCAGAGAAGGCGGGGAGCTGTTTTTT	CATSREGGELFF
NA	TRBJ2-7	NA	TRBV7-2	TGTGCCAGCACCCGAAGGGGTGGGGGCTCTCTCTACGAGCAGTACTTC	CASTRRGGGSLYEQYF
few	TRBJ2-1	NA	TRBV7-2	TGTGCCAGCAGCTGGGCCAAAGGCTACAATGAGCAGTTCTTC	CASSWAKGYNEQFF
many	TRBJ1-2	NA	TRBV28	TGTGCCAGCAGCCAGTCGGGTGGACGGACTTATGGCTACACCTTC	CASSQSGGRTYGYTF
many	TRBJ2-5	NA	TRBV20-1	TGCAGTGCTAGGTCCCTCAGAACCCCCATGGAGACCCAGTACTTC	CSARSLRTPMETQYF
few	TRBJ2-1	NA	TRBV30	TGTGCCTGGAGTGATGGCCAAGAGCAGTTCTTC	CAWSDGQEQFF
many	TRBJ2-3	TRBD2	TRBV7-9	TGTGCCAGCAGCTTTGCTAGCGGAACAGATACGCAGTATTTT	CASSFASGTDTQYF
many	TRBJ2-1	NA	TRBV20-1	TGCAGTGCCAGTCAGGGGAATGAGCAGTTCTTC	CSASQGNEQFF
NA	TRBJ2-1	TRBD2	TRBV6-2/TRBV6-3	TGTGCCAGCAGGGTGTGGGGAGGGCCTTACAATGAGCAGTTCTTC	CASRVWGGPYNEQFF
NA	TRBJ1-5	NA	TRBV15	TGTGCCACCACTGAGCAGGGGATGAATCAGCCCCAGCATTTT	CATTEQGMNQPQHF
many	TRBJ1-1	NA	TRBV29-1	TGCAGCGGGTGGACAGCTGAAGCTTTCTTT	CSGWTAEAFF
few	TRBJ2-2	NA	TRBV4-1	TGCGCCAGCAGCCTGCCGGGACACCCGAACACCGGGGAGCTGTTTTTT	CASSLPGHPNTGELFF
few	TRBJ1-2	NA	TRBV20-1	TGCAGTGCTAGGGGGGCAGGGGCTGACTATGGCTACACCTTC	CSARGAGADYGYTF